Shown below are 20 T cell receptor beta chains from a single sample sequenced in a study of Ad26.COV2.S vaccination and SARS-CoV-2 variants. Specified treatment: 15 to 20 received Ad26.COV2.S at low or high dose, single or two shots; roughly five received placebo; per-sample allocation not given. Sampling happened 63 days after the first vaccine or placebo injection. Data came from immunoSEQ multiplex PCR; TCRdb stores just in-frame clones and leaves some out. Of hundreds of thousands of clones detected, roughly 90% appear once; the ten largest clones hold approximately 4.5%. The sequenced sample was peripheral blood, obtained in a trial of Ad26.COV2.S vaccine versus placebo. These TCRs come from a person aged 18-60 years who received the Ad26.COV2.S COVID-19 vaccine or a placebo.

The chain uses TRBV19 and TRBJ1-6; no firm D call. This CDR3 has 14 residues. Germline loops: CDR1 LNHDA, CDR2 SQIVND (reference sequence). V dropped 3 bases and J dropped 7 bases, with 10 bases sitting between them. This CDR3 reads CASSIQVLNSPLHF. The CDR3 nucleotides read TGTGCCAGTAGTATCCAGGTATTGAATTCACCCCTCCACTTT.

The genes are TRBV5-6 and TRBJ2-7, with TRBD1 matching over 8 bases. With V trimmed by 0 bases and J by 6 bases, 2 bases remained unmatched. Germline V gives CDR1 SGHDT, CDR2 YYEEEE. This CDR3 has 13 amino acids. The CDR3 is CASSLGTGSEQYF. CDR3 coding DNA: TGTGCCAGCAGCTTGGGGACAGGGTCCGAGCAGTACTTC. Drawing the rest from reference TRBV5-6 and TRBJ2-7, the complete variable domain is DAGVTQSPTHLIKTRGQQVTLRCSPKSGHDTVSWYQQALGQGPQFIFQYYEEEERQRGNFPDRFSGHQFPNYSSELNVNALLLGDSALYLCASSLGTGSEQYFGPGTRLTVT.

V usage is TRBV29-1 and J usage is TRBJ2-2, with D possibly being TRBD2 (6 bases). Trimming removed 7 bases from V and 1 base from J, with 10 bases in between. CDR1 is SQVTM, CDR2 ANQGSEA, per germline. This CDR3 contains 13 residues. CDR3 protein: CSAGSGNTGELFF. The CDR3 coding sequence is TGCAGCGCCGGTAGCGGGAACACCGGGGAGCTGTTTTTT.

The chain is built from TRBV9 and TRBJ2-7, with a tentative D call TRBD1 (5 bases). This CDR3 is 13 amino acids long. Deletions cut 0 bases from V and 3 bases from J, with 7 bases between. CDR1 and CDR2 from the germline V gene are SGDLS and YYNGEE. The CDR3 is CASSVDQGYEQYF. CDR3 bases: TGTGCCAGCAGCGTAGACCAGGGCTACGAGCAGTACTTC.

The rearrangement links TRBV19 to TRBJ1-5, with TRBD1 matching 8 bases. With 1 base clipped from V and 7 bases from J, the junction kept 9 bases outside the gene matches. CDR1 LNHDA and CDR2 SQIVND come from the germline V gene (reference sequence). The CDR3 runs 16 residues. As DNA, the CDR3 is TGTGCCAGTAGTATAGGGCGGGACAGGCCTGACCAGCCCCAGCATTTT. Protein sequence: CASSIGRDRPDQPQHF.

The chain carries TRBV5-1 and TRBJ2-1; 8 positions match TRBD1. Germline trimming cut 0 bases from V and 7 bases from J; bases unmatched to any gene: 6. Germline CDR1 SGHRS, CDR2 YFSETQ. The CDR3 is made up of 15 amino acids. DNA of the CDR3: TGCGCCAGCAGCTTGGTCCAGGGGGCGTTTAATGAGCAGTTCTTC. Translation: CASSLVQGAFNEQFF.

The chain combines TRBV15 with TRBJ2-7; no clear D. Trimming took off 1 base at V and 6 bases at J, with 16 bases between the two ends. CDR1 and CDR2 from the germline V gene are LNHNV and YYDKDF (reference sequence). This CDR3 contains 15 residues. Written as DNA, the CDR3 is TGTGCCACCAGCAGAGGGTACGCACCTCCCCGCGAGCAGTACTTC. Amino acid sequence: CATSRGYAPPREQYF.

V is TRBV10-1 and J is TRBJ2-1, with 12 bases fitting TRBD1. V trimming: 2 bases; J trimming: 6 bases; junction bases outside the gene matches: 8. The CDR3 spans 17 residues. Germline-derived CDR1 and CDR2 are WNHNN and SYGVQD (reference sequence). The CDR3 reads CASSEVFGTGGSNEQFF. CDR3 DNA sequence: TGCGCCAGCAGTGAGGTCTTCGGGACAGGGGGCTCCAATGAGCAGTTCTTC.

The CDR3 coding sequence is TGCGCCAGCAGCTTGGGATTCTCTGGGGCCAACGTCCTGACTTTC. It is translated as CASSLGFSGANVLTF. The chain carries TRBV5-1 and TRBJ2-6; D is ambiguous. CDR3 length: 15 amino acids. CDR1 is SGHRS and CDR2 is YFSETQ in the germline V gene. With 0 bases removed from V and 0 bases from J, the gap between germline ends came to 4 bases. The full variable domain, with the rest looked up from reference TRBV5-1 and TRBJ2-6, is KAGVTQTPRYLIKTRGQQVTLSCSPISGHRSVSWYQQTPGQGLQFLFEYFSETQRNKGNFPGRFSGRQFSNSRSEMNVSTLELGDSALYLCASSLGFSGANVLTFGAGSRLTVL.

The rearrangement uses TRBV5-4 and TRBJ2-1; TRBD2 agrees at 7 bases. V gave up 3 bases and J gave up 10 bases; unmatched junction bases: 7. The germline gives CDR1 SGHNT, CDR2 YYREEE (reference sequence). The CDR3 runs 13 residues. CDR3 region: CASSSRELAEQFF. The CDR3 DNA reads as TGTGCCAGCAGCTCACGGGAACTAGCGGAGCAGTTCTTC.

The rearrangement uses TRBV5-1 and TRBJ2-5, with a possible D match to TRBD1 (5 bases). Trimming shortened V by 6 bases and J by 4 bases, and 16 bases separated the two germline ends. Germline CDR1 is SGHRS and CDR2 is YFSETQ. CDR3 length equals 14 residues. CDR3 region: CASTEGHALETQYF. CDR3 DNA sequence: TGCGCCAGCACCGAAGGACACGCGTTAGAGACCCAGTACTTC.

The CDR3 DNA reads as TGCGCCAGCAGCTTGGAATTCTCTAGCACAGATACGCAGTATTTT. It yields the protein CASSLEFSSTDTQYF. The chain joins TRBV5-1 to TRBJ2-3; D not resolved. Trimming removed 0 bases from V and 0 bases from J, with 8 bases in between. CDR3 size: 15 residues. CDR1 and CDR2 from the germline V gene are SGHRS and YFSETQ.

This clone was counted only a few times. This chain joins TRBV2 and TRBJ1-1; maybe TRBD1 (5 bases). The CDR3 runs 15 residues. Germline CDR1 is SNHLY and CDR2 is FYNNEI. The V and J ends lost 1 base and 1 base respectively, with 10 bases between them. The CDR3 DNA reads as TGTGCCAGCAGTGAAGATTGGCAGGGGAACACTGAAGCTTTCTTT. It is translated as CASSEDWQGNTEAFF.

V is TRBV15 and J is TRBJ2-7; TRBD1 matches 7 bases. This CDR3 has 15 amino acids. Germline-derived CDR1 and CDR2 are LNHNV and YYDKDF (reference sequence). With V trimmed by 5 bases and J by 2 bases, 9 bases remained unmatched. CDR3 loop: CATSSRDSYPYEQYF. CDR3 DNA: TGTGCCACCAGCTCCCGGGACAGCTACCCCTACGAGCAGTACTTC. The variable domain in full, completed from reference TRBV15 and TRBJ2-7, reads DAMVIQNPRYQVTQFGKPVTLSCSQTLNHNVMYWYQQKSSQAPKLLFHYYDKDFNNEADTPDNFQSRRPNTSFCFLDIRSPGLGDTAMYLCATSSRDSYPYEQYFGPGTRLTVT.

The chain employs TRBV9 and TRBJ2-7; tentatively, D is TRBD2 (5 bases). The CDR3 has 14 amino acids. Trimming removed 0 bases at V and 5 bases at J, with 12 bases between. The germline V gene has CDR1 SGDLS and CDR2 YYNGEE. CDR3 region: CASSVGRYGDEQYF. The DNA for the CDR3 is TGTGCCAGCAGCGTAGGGCGTTACGGGGACGAGCAGTACTTC.

J is TRBJ1-2 and V is TRBV20-1; D gene ambiguous. This CDR3 contains 11 residues. V lost 6 bases, J lost 5 bases, and 10 bases lay in between. Germline-derived CDR1 and CDR2 are DFQATT and SNEGSKA (reference sequence). The CDR3 DNA is TGCAGTGCAGACTCTAGATATGGCTACACCTTC. It is translated as CSADSRYGYTF.

The chain combines TRBV10-1 with TRBJ1-1, with 7 bases matching TRBD1. This CDR3 is built from 13 residues. The V gene's germline CDR1 is WNHNN and CDR2 SYGVQD (reference sequence). Trimming removed 5 bases from V and 5 bases from J; junction bases left unmatched: 5. This chain's CDR3 is CASSFDRETEAFF. Here the CDR3 DNA reads TGCGCCAGCAGTTTCGACAGGGAAACTGAAGCTTTCTTT.

The chain couples TRBV7-9 to TRBJ2-7, with D possibly TRBD1 on 5 matching bases. This CDR3 has 13 residues. Looked up from germline, CDR1 is SEHNR and CDR2 is FQNEAQ (reference sequence). The V and J ends lost 4 bases and 0 bases respectively, with 7 bases between them. In DNA form, the CDR3 reads TGTGCCAGCAGCTACAGGAGCTCCTACGAGCAGTACTTC. This encodes CASSYRSSYEQYF. The variable domain in full, completed from reference TRBV7-9 and TRBJ2-7, reads DTGVSQNPRHKITKRGQNVTFRCDPISEHNRLYWYRQTLGQGPEFLTYFQNEAQLEKSRLLSDRFSAERPKGSFSTLEIQRTEQGDSAMYLCASSYRSSYEQYFGPGTRLTVT.

Concerning this clone itself: Additional DNA sequences in this sample encode the identical CDR3. The gene calls are TRBV6-5 and TRBJ1-4, with 9 bases identical to TRBD1. V gave up 0 bases and J gave up 6 bases; unmatched junction bases: 2. CDR1 and CDR2 (germline): MNHEY, SVGAGI. The CDR3 covers 15 residues. The CDR3 is CASSYSGQGYEKLFF. CDR3 sequence (DNA): TGTGCCAGCAGTTACTCGGGACAGGGCTATGAAAAACTGTTTTTT.

This CDR3 is CASSVGVDFAQYF. The CDR3 region has the DNA TGTGCCAGCAGCGTCGGGGTTGATTTTGCCCAGTACTTC. This sequence joins TRBV11-2 and TRBJ2-5; D might be TRBD2 (5 bases). The germline V gene has CDR1 SGHAT and CDR2 FQNNGV. The V end lost 5 bases, the J end lost 9 bases, and 16 bases lay between the germline ends. The CDR3 is made up of 13 amino acids.